The 27 T cell receptor beta chains below all came from one sample that was sequenced in a study of shared clonotypes between healthy human individuals. Here immunoSEQ multiplex PCR was the method, and the copy in TCRdb shows in-frame clones only, minus some. This table has 2,500,000 or so clones, more than 85% appearing once. Sequenced: naive CD4+ T cells from PBMCs. Regarding subset: CD45RA+ positively selected. The receptors were sampled from a man younger than 35 in good health. Some clones in this sample may be carry-over from other donors' samples.

The chain couples TRBV6-1 to TRBJ1-4; weak D call: TRBD1 (5 bases). Germline CDR1 MNHNS, CDR2 SASEGT. Between the trimmed V and J ends, which lost 3 bases and 8 bases, there was a span of 22 bases. This CDR3 is 17 amino acids long. The chain's CDR3 is CASSEEGFRGPVEKLFF. As DNA, the CDR3 is TGTGCCAGCAGTGAGGAGGGGTTCCGGGGCCCGGTGGAAAAACTGTTTTTT.

The chain links TRBV5-1 to TRBJ2-2; the D is unclear. This CDR3 comprises 15 residues. Germline V gene data show CDR1 as SGHRS and CDR2 as YFSETQ. V gave up 4 bases and J gave up 4 bases, with 14 bases separating them. CDR3 loop: CASSPPDIVTGELFF. The DNA for the CDR3 is TGCGCCAGCAGCCCACCGGATATTGTCACCGGGGAGCTGTTTTTT.

The sample holds one count of this clone. Other DNA sequences within the sample encode an identical CDR3. DNA of the CDR3: TGTGCCAGCAGCCGTGACAGGGCTCAAGAGACCCAGTACTTC. This codes for CASSRDRAQETQYF. The V call is TRBV7-2, the J call TRBJ2-5; 7 nucleotides match TRBD1. CDR3 length: 14 amino acids. After removal of 5 bases from V and 2 bases from J, the junction contained 5 bases not matched to a gene. Germline CDR1 reads SGHTA; CDR2 reads FQGNSA.

The CDR3 DNA reads TGTGCCAGCAGGCCCCAGTCGGGGGGCTACACCTTC. Amino acid sequence: CASRPQSGGYTF. The J gene is TRBJ1-2, the V gene TRBV28; D ambiguous. The CDR3 spans 12 residues. Trimming stripped 6 bases from V and 8 bases from J, with 13 bases between. Germline CDR1 MDHEN, CDR2 SYDVKM.

The V call is TRBV5-1, the J call TRBJ2-2; TRBD2 matches at 10 bases. The germline V gene encodes CDR1 SGHRS and CDR2 YFSETQ. The CDR3 is made up of 18 amino acids. Trimming at V came to 0 bases and at J to 1 base, leaving 6 bases not matched to a gene. CDR3 DNA: TGCGCCAGCAGCTTGGCCCCGGCTAGCGGGGGGAACACCGGGGAGCTGTTTTTT. It is translated as CASSLAPASGGNTGELFF.

V usage is TRBV30 and J usage is TRBJ1-1, with D possibly matching TRBD1 (5 bases). The CDR3 spans 13 residues. Germline values: CDR1 GTSNPN, CDR2 SVGIG (reference sequence). With 3 bases removed from V and 1 base from J, the gap between germline ends came to 9 bases. As DNA, the CDR3 is TGTGCCTGGAGAAGGGGTCGGAACACTGAAGCTTTCTTT. Amino acids: CAWRRGRNTEAFF.

The rearrangement uses TRBV2 and TRBJ1-1; D remains ambiguous. Germline loops: CDR1 SNHLY, CDR2 FYNNEI. The CDR3 has 16 amino acids. The V end was cut by 3 bases, the J end by 0 bases, with 14 bases between. CDR3 residues: CASSDRRIIMNTEAFF. Here the CDR3 DNA reads TGTGCCAGCAGTGATAGGAGGATCATCATGAACACTGAAGCTTTCTTT.

This rearrangement joins TRBV27 to TRBJ1-1; D not certain. CDR3 size: 13 residues. Trimming removed 3 bases from V and 6 bases from J, with 11 bases in between. The germline V gene encodes CDR1 MNHEY and CDR2 SMNVEV (reference sequence). CDR3 in DNA: TGTGCCAGCAGTTTTGGAAGAATCGCTGAAGCTTTCTTT. Translation: CASSFGRIAEAFF.

The chain is built from TRBV10-3 and TRBJ2-1; D might be TRBD1 or TRBD2, each matching 5 bases. The CDR3 is 11 residues long. From germline, CDR1 is ENHRY and CDR2 SYGVKD. V was trimmed by 4 bases and J by 12 bases, leaving 10 bases between them. The CDR3 region has the DNA TGTGCCATCAGTGGTCTGGGGACGCAGTTCTTC. Its protein is CAISGLGTQFF.

A word on this clone: The same CDR3 is also encoded by other DNA sequences in this sample. The genes are TRBV28 and TRBJ1-1; D is uncertain. Germline CDR1 is MDHEN and CDR2 is SYDVKM. The CDR3 loop spans 14 amino acids. Trimming removed 3 bases at V and 0 bases at J, with 8 bases between. Here the CDR3 reads CASSLGSLNTEAFF. The CDR3 DNA follows: TGTGCCAGCAGTTTGGGCAGCTTGAACACTGAAGCTTTCTTT.

The chain recombines TRBV15 with TRBJ2-5; maybe TRBD1 (6 bases). CDR1 and CDR2 from the germline V gene are LNHNV and YYDKDF (reference sequence). V was cut by 5 bases and J by 1 base, with 14 bases left in between. The CDR3 totals 15 residues. Written as DNA, the CDR3 is TGTGCCACCAGCCTTTCTAGGACAGCCCAAGAGACCCAGTACTTC. It specifies CATSLSRTAQETQYF.

The chain carries TRBV14 and TRBJ2-7; D might be TRBD2 (6 bases). Germline assignment: CDR1 SGHDN and CDR2 FVKESK. The CDR3 consists of 14 residues. Between the trimmed V and J ends, which lost 5 bases and 7 bases, there was a span of 18 bases. CDR3 residues: CASSSRDFPREQYF. CDR3 nucleotides: TGTGCCAGCAGCTCCCGGGACTTCCCCCGGGAGCAGTACTTC.

About this clone: Different DNA sequences within this sample yield the same CDR3. The chain combines TRBV5-1 with TRBJ1-2, with TRBD1 identical over 7 bases. CDR1 and CDR2 from the germline V gene are SGHRS and YFSETQ. There are 14 residues in the CDR3. Trimming cost V 0 bases and J 3 bases; bases outside gene matches: 2. CDR3 amino acids: CASSLGQGDYGYTF. The DNA for the CDR3 is TGCGCCAGCAGCTTGGGACAGGGTGACTATGGCTACACCTTC.

The rearrangement uses TRBV19 and TRBJ1-2; 9 nucleotides agree with TRBD1. CDR1 and CDR2 (germline): LNHDA, SQIVND (reference sequence). V was clipped by 4 bases and J by 2 bases; unmatched bases: 14. This CDR3 is built from 18 residues. CDR3 amino acids: CASSTPGPIGQGNYGYTF. The CDR3 nucleotides are TGTGCCAGTAGTACCCCAGGCCCCATCGGACAGGGGAACTATGGCTACACCTTC.

The J gene is TRBJ2-7, the V gene TRBV29-1, with 8 bases fitting TRBD1. There are 13 residues in the CDR3. V shed 4 bases, J shed 4 bases, and the junction held 6 bases outside the gene matches. Germline V gene data show CDR1 as SQVTM and CDR2 as ANQGSEA. The CDR3 here is CSVGSRQGYEQYF. The CDR3 bases are TGCAGCGTTGGGAGCCGACAGGGGTACGAGCAGTACTTC.

The chain joins TRBV7-9 to TRBJ2-2; 7 nucleotides match TRBD1. Germline CDR1 SEHNR, CDR2 FQNEAQ (reference sequence). The J segment lost 0 bases and the V segment lost 6 bases, leaving 10 bases of the junction unmatched. The CDR3 has 17 residues. The CDR3 region has the DNA TGTGCCAGCAGACCGAAACCAGGGGGTACGAACACCGGGGAGCTGTTTTTT. Translating gives CASRPKPGGTNTGELFF.

The chain joins TRBV20-1 to TRBJ2-1; no firm D call. Germline V gives CDR1 DFQATT, CDR2 SNEGSKA (reference sequence). The CDR3 is 10 amino acids. V dropped 5 bases and J dropped 13 bases, with 12 bases sitting between them. CDR3 sequence reads: CSAVHNGQFF. The CDR3 nucleotides read TGCAGTGCTGTACACAATGGACAGTTCTTC.

The V gene is TRBV28, the J gene TRBJ2-7; D might be TRBD2 (5 bases). This CDR3 spans 14 amino acids. V gave up 3 bases and J gave up 3 bases, with 12 bases separating them. Germline V gene data show CDR1 as MDHEN and CDR2 as SYDVKM. The CDR3 sequence: CASSFPGRDYEQYF. The CDR3 bases are TGTGCCAGCAGTTTTCCGGGCCGGGACTACGAGCAGTACTTC.

V usage is TRBV14 and J usage is TRBJ1-2; D gene unclear. The CDR3 is 14 residues long. The V gene's germline CDR1 is SGHDN and CDR2 FVKESK. V gave up 2 bases and J gave up 2 bases, with 9 bases separating them. CDR3 region: CASSQFPGNYGYTF. The CDR3 DNA sequence: TGTGCCAGCAGCCAATTCCCGGGGAACTATGGCTACACCTTC.

The chain couples TRBV28 to TRBJ1-2; D may be TRBD1 (5 bases). Germline assignment: CDR1 MDHEN and CDR2 SYDVKM. There are 16 residues in the CDR3. Trimming cost V 1 base and J 6 bases, with 18 bases left between them. The CDR3 bases are TGTGCCAGCAGTTTATCTGGGACGTCCCTTAGAGATGGCTACACCTTC. It is translated as CASSLSGTSLRDGYTF.

The sample holds a few counts of this clone. The rearrangement links TRBV9 to TRBJ1-2; D not resolved. The V end lost 5 bases, the J end lost 1 base, and 15 bases lay between the germline ends. This CDR3 is 15 amino acids long. Germline CDR1 and CDR2: SGDLS and YYNGEE. CDR3 in DNA: TGTGCCAGCAGAACGGGAAGGTTAGATAACTATGGCTACACCTTC. Protein sequence: CASRTGRLDNYGYTF.

The rearrangement links TRBV6-6 to TRBJ2-1; perhaps TRBD2 as D (6 bases). The V end was cut by 5 bases, the J end by 6 bases, with 11 bases between. The CDR3 totals 13 residues. Germline V CDR1 and CDR2: MNHNY, SVGAGI (reference sequence). The CDR3 DNA sequence: TGTGCCAGCAGTGCGGCCGGGAGCAATGAGCAGTTCTTC. The encoded protein is CASSAAGSNEQFF.

Concerning this clone: Within the sample, other DNA sequences also encode this same CDR3. The V gene is TRBV5-1, the J gene TRBJ1-1; the match to TRBD1 covers 7 bases. This CDR3 region has 14 residues. Trimming cost V 0 bases and J 5 bases; bases outside gene matches: 4. The germline V gene encodes CDR1 SGHRS and CDR2 YFSETQ. CDR3 protein: CASSLGQGSTEAFF. DNA of the CDR3: TGCGCCAGCAGCTTGGGACAGGGTTCGACTGAAGCTTTCTTT.

This clone was counted a few times. The chain's CDR3 is CASSYSTGLETFF. For the CDR3, the DNA is TGTGCCAGCAGTTACTCGACAGGGTTGGAAACTTTCTTT. This chain uses TRBV6-5 with TRBJ1-1, with TRBD1 identical over 7 bases. The CDR3 extends over 13 amino acids. CDR1 and CDR2 (germline): MNHEY, SVGAGI. Trimming at V came to 0 bases and at J to 12 bases, leaving 7 bases not matched to a gene.

A remark on this clone: Other nucleotide sequences from this sample produce the same CDR3. CDR3 coding DNA: TGCGCCAGCAGCCACGAGCGTCTAGCGGGGCCTTATGGCTACACCTTC. Protein sequence: CASSHERLAGPYGYTF. V usage is TRBV4-3 and J usage is TRBJ1-2; D might be TRBD1 (5 bases). V was trimmed by 3 bases and J by 5 bases, leaving 19 bases between them. From germline, CDR1 is LGHNA and CDR2 YSLEER. CDR3 size: 16 residues.

The chain links TRBV4-2 to TRBJ2-1, with 9 bases that match TRBD1. Germline V gene lookup returns CDR1 LGHNA and CDR2 YNFKEQ. The ends lost 1 base at V and 4 bases at J; junction bases unmatched: 5. The CDR3 is 16 residues long. The CDR3 protein is CASSQVETGGYNEQFF. The CDR3 DNA reads as TGTGCCAGCAGCCAAGTTGAGACAGGGGGTTACAATGAGCAGTTCTTC.

The V gene is TRBV9, the J gene TRBJ1-1; 7 nucleotides line up with TRBD1. The CDR3 extends over 17 amino acids. Trimming took 4 bases from V and 0 from J; bases not matched to a gene: 12. CDR1 is SGDLS, CDR2 YYNGEE, per germline. The DNA of the CDR3 is TGTGCCAGCAGCATCCCCAGGGGGGACCCCCTGAACACTGAAGCTTTCTTT. Amino acids: CASSIPRGDPLNTEAFF.